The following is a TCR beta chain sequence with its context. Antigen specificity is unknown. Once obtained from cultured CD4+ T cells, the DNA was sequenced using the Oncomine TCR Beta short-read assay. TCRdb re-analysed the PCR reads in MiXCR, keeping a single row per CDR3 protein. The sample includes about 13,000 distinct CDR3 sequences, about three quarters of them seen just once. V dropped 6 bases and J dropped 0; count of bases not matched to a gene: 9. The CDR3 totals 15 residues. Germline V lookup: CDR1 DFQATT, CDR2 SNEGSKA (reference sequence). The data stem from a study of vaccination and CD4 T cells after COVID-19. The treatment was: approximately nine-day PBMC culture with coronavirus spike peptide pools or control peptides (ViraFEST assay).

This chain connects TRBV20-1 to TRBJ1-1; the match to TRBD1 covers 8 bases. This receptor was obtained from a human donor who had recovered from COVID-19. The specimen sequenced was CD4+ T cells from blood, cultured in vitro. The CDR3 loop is CSALDRGNMNTEAFF. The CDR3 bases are TGCAGTGCCCTCGACAGGGGCAACATGAACACTGAAGCTTTCTTT.